The subject of this entry is one T cell receptor beta chain. This specimen includes other DNA sequences encoding the same CDR3. The data were taken from a study of shared clonotypes between healthy human individuals. Germline CDR1 MNHEY, CDR2 SMNVEV (reference sequence). CDR3 length: 11 residues. Trimming left V 5 bases short and J 4 bases short, with 5 bases between. CD8 cells regarded as naive lacked CD45RO, were positively chosen for CCR7, and omitted terminally differentiated effector memory CD45RA+ cells. The protocol was immunoSEQ multiplex PCR, while the TCRdb copy is restricted to in-frame clones and leaves out a portion. Of fewer than 1 million clones listed, around 96% were seen once; the top ten hold roughly 0.23%.

The chain couples TRBV27 to TRBJ1-1; maybe TRBD1 (5 bases). The clonotype was recovered from a man aged 30 to 45 in good health. The sequencing sample was made of naive CD8+ T cells sorted from blood. The CDR3 nucleotides are TGTGCCAGCAGTAGGGGCACTGAAGCTTTCTTT. Translated, it gives CASSRGTEAFF.